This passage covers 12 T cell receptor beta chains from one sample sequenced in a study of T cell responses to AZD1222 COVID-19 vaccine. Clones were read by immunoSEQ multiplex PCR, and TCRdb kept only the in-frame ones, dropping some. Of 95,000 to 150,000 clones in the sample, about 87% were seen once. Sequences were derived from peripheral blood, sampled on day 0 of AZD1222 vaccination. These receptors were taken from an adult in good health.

CDR3 in amino acids: CASSPIMGLGEAFF. CDR3 nucleotide sequence: TGTGCCAGCAGCCCAATTATGGGTTTGGGTGAAGCTTTCTTT. The V call is TRBV27, the J call TRBJ1-1; D unresolved. V was clipped by 6 bases and J by 7 bases, with 18 bases between them. CDR1 and CDR2 from the germline V gene are MNHEY and SMNVEV (reference sequence). The CDR3 contains 14 residues.

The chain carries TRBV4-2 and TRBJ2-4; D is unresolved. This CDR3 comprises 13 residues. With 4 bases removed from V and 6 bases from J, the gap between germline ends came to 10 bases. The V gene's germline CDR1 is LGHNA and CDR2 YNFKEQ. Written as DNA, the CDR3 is TGTGCCAGCAGCCCTGATCATGGAAACATTCAGTACTTC. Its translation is CASSPDHGNIQYF.

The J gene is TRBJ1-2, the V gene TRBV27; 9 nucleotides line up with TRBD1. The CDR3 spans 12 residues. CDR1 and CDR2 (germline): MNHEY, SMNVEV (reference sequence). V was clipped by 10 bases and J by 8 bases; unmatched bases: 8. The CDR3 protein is CATGGTGMGYTF. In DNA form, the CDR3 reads TGTGCCACCGGGGGGACAGGGATGGGCTACACCTTC.

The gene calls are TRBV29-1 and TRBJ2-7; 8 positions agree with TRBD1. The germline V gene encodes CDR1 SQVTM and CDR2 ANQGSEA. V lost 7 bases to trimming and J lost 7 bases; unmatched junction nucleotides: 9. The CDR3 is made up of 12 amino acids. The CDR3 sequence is CSASDRGREQYF. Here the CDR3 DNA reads TGCAGCGCTAGCGACAGGGGTCGGGAGCAGTACTTC.

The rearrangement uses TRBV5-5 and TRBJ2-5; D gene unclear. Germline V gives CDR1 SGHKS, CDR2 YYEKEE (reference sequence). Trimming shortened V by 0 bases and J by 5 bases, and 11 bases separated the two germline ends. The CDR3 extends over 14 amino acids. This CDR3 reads CASSLAVGPETQYF. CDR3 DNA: TGTGCCAGCAGCTTGGCCGTAGGGCCGGAGACCCAGTACTTC.

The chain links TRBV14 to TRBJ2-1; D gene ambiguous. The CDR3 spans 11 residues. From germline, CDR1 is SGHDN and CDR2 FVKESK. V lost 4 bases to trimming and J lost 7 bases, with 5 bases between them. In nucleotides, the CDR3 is TGTGCCAGCAGCCTCCGAAATGAGCAGTTCTTC. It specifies CASSLRNEQFF.

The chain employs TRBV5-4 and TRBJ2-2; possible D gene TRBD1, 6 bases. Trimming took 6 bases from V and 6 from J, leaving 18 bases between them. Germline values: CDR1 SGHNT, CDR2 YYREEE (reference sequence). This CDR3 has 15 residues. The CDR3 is CASNPDPTGPGELFF. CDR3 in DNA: TGTGCCAGCAACCCCGACCCGACAGGTCCCGGGGAGCTGTTTTTT.

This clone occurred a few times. The CDR3 region has the DNA TGTGCCCTCCGGGGGCAGAGCTCCTACAATGAGCAGTTCTTC. It specifies CALRGQSSYNEQFF. The chain couples TRBV10-3 to TRBJ2-1; perhaps D is TRBD1 or TRBD2 (6 bases each). Trimming removed 11 bases from V and 0 bases from J, with 14 bases in between. Germline V gives CDR1 ENHRY, CDR2 SYGVKD. The CDR3 extends over 14 amino acids.

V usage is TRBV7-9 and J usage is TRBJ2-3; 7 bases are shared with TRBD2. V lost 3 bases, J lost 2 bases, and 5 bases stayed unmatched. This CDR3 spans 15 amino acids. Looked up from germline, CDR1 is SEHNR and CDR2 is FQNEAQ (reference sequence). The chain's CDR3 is CASSFRGSPTDTQYF. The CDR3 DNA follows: TGTGCCAGCAGCTTTCGCGGGAGTCCCACAGATACGCAGTATTTT.

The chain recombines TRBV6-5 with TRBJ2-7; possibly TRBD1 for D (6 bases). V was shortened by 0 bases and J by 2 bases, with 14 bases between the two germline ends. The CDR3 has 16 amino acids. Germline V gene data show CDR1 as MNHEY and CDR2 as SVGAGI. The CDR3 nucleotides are TGTGCCAGCAGTTACTCTCGGCCAGGGGCTCCCTACGAGCAGTACTTC. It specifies CASSYSRPGAPYEQYF.

CDR3 region: CASSQGQGNGYTF. CDR3 sequence (DNA): TGTGCCAGCAGCCAAGGACAGGGAAATGGCTACACCTTC. The J gene is TRBJ1-2, the V gene TRBV3-1 (or the pseudogene TRBV3-2); 7 bases fit TRBD1. In germline, CDR1 is LGHDT, CDR2 YNNKEL (reference sequence). V trimming: 1 base; J trimming: 6 bases; junction bases outside the gene matches: 2. CDR3 length: 13 amino acids.

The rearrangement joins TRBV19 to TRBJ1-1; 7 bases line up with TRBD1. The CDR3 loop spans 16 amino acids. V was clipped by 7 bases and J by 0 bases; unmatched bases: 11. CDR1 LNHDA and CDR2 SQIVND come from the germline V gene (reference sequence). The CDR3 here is CASIPELTGMNTEAFF. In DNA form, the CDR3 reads TGTGCCAGTATTCCCGAATTGACAGGGATGAACACTGAAGCTTTCTTT. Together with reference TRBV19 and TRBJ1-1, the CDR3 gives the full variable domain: DGGITQSPKYLFRKEGQNVTLSCEQNLNHDAMYWYRQDPGQGLRLIYYSQIVNDFQKGDIAEGYSVSREKKESFPLTVTSAQKNPTAFYLCASIPELTGMNTEAFFGQGTRLTVV.